The clone carrying this TCR beta chain was found a few times. Its antigen is unidentified. TCRdb re-derived calls from the RT-PCR reads in MiXCR, one entry per CDR3 protein. The data contain about 520,000 distinct CDR3 sequences, 6% to 9% of them singletons. This entry comes from a study of response to subunit inactivated influenza vaccine. Study conclusions and caveats: It was the authors' suggestion that each seasonal influenza vaccination recruits few new T cells.

The CDR3 consists of 16 residues. The V end was cut by 3 bases, the J end by 5 bases, with 17 bases between. The V gene's germline CDR1 is DFQATT and CDR2 SNEGSKA (reference sequence). Sequences were derived from PBMCs from blood, sampled about 24 months after vaccination. This TCR was sampled from a man in his fifties or sixties who received an inactivated influenza vaccine. This chain links TRBV20-1 with TRBJ1-6, with D perhaps matching TRBD1 (6 bases). The CDR3: CSASPGGGTHNSPLHF. CDR3 bases: TGCAGTGCTAGCCCGGGGGGTGGGACACATAATTCACCCCTCCACTTT.